These T cell receptor beta chains were read from a single sample in a study of blood T cells in healthy people across ages. TCRdb re-analysed the 5' RACE reads in MiXCR, keeping a single row per CDR3 protein. The sample lists 1.4 million to 1.5 million distinct CDR3 sequences; approximately 42% were seen once. Specimen: blood. The receptors shown here come from a woman aged 18-30 years in good health. Both conserved end residues are part of each CDR3. D genes are given only for firm matches. A row's size may be missing; if present it is once, few, many or a size class.

clone_size: few
d_call: NA
cdr3_length: 14
j_call: TRBJ1-1
v_call: TRBV12-3/TRBV12-4
cdr3_nt: TGTGCCAGCAGACCAGGACACCAGAACACTGAAGCTTTCTTT
cdr3_aa: CASRPGHQNTEAFF

clone_size: once
d_call: NA
cdr3_length: 15
j_call: TRBJ2-2
v_call: TRBV12-3/TRBV12-4
cdr3_nt: TGTGCCAGCAGTTTATCCAGGACTTACACCGGGGAGCTGTTTTTT
cdr3_aa: CASSLSRTYTGELFF

clone_size: few
d_call: NA
cdr3_length: 16
j_call: TRBJ2-3
v_call: TRBV15
cdr3_nt: TGTGCCACCGCGCCACTCCTTTCCACTAGCACAGATACGCAGTATTTT
cdr3_aa: CATAPLLSTSTDTQYF

clone_size: NA
d_call: NA
cdr3_length: 14
j_call: TRBJ2-7
v_call: TRBV9
cdr3_nt: TGTGCCAGCAGCGTGGCCCCAGGGGAATACGAGCAGTACTTC
cdr3_aa: CASSVAPGEYEQYF

clone_size: NA
d_call: TRBD1
cdr3_length: 18
j_call: TRBJ1-5
v_call: TRBV2
cdr3_nt: TGTGCCAGCAGTATCCTACCGTACAGGGGATGGGAGCATCAGCCCCAGCATTTT
cdr3_aa: CASSILPYRGWEHQPQHF

clone_size: NA
d_call: NA
cdr3_length: 14
j_call: TRBJ2-3
v_call: TRBV12-3/TRBV12-4
cdr3_nt: TGTGCCAGCAGTTATACGGGCCCAACGGATACGCAGTATTTT
cdr3_aa: CASSYTGPTDTQYF

clone_size: NA
d_call: TRBD2
cdr3_length: 17
j_call: TRBJ2-7
v_call: TRBV6-5
cdr3_nt: TGTGCCAGCAGTTACTCCTCCGGGACTAGCGGGGGGTACGAGCAGTACTTC
cdr3_aa: CASSYSSGTSGGYEQYF

clone_size: few
d_call: NA
cdr3_length: 15
j_call: TRBJ2-7
v_call: TRBV7-9
cdr3_nt: TGTGCCAGCAGCTTAGCTCAGGGGGGTTCATCCGAGCAGTACTTC
cdr3_aa: CASSLAQGGSSEQYF

clone_size: NA
d_call: TRBD1
cdr3_length: 16
j_call: TRBJ2-7
v_call: TRBV7-9
cdr3_nt: TGTGCCAGCAGCTTAGAGGGGGCTCTATCCTACAATGAGCAGTACTTC
cdr3_aa: CASSLEGALSYNEQYF

clone_size: NA
d_call: TRBD1
cdr3_length: 15
j_call: TRBJ2-7
v_call: TRBV20-1
cdr3_nt: TGCAGTGCTAGGAGATCCGGGACAGGAACCTACGAGCAGTACTTC
cdr3_aa: CSARRSGTGTYEQYF

clone_size: NA
d_call: NA
cdr3_length: 16
j_call: TRBJ2-3
v_call: TRBV11-2
cdr3_nt: TGTGCCAGCAGTTTGGGCCAGCGTGTTGAGACAGATACGCAGTATTTT
cdr3_aa: CASSLGQRVETDTQYF

clone_size: NA
d_call: TRBD2
cdr3_length: 14
j_call: TRBJ2-7
v_call: TRBV7-2
cdr3_nt: TGTGCCAGCAGACCCGGGACTACCTACAATGAGCAGTACTTC
cdr3_aa: CASRPGTTYNEQYF

clone_size: NA
d_call: NA
cdr3_length: 16
j_call: TRBJ2-5
v_call: TRBV18
cdr3_nt: TGTGCCAGCTCACCCGCGCAGGGGGGGCTCCAAGAGACCCAGTACTTC
cdr3_aa: CASSPAQGGLQETQYF

clone_size: NA
d_call: TRBD2
cdr3_length: 15
j_call: TRBJ2-1
v_call: TRBV20-1
cdr3_nt: TGCAGTGCTAGAGTACGGCGGGGGGCTTACAATGAGCAGTTCTTC
cdr3_aa: CSARVRRGAYNEQFF

clone_size: NA
d_call: NA
cdr3_length: 15
j_call: TRBJ2-3
v_call: TRBV24-1
cdr3_nt: TGTGCCGCCGCCCCCTTAAGGGACAGCACAGATACGCAGTATTTT
cdr3_aa: CAAAPLRDSTDTQYF

clone_size: few
d_call: NA
cdr3_length: 12
j_call: TRBJ2-1
v_call: TRBV28
cdr3_nt: TGTGCCAGCAGGCCCCTCTACAATGAGCAGTTCTTC
cdr3_aa: CASRPLYNEQFF

clone_size: many
d_call: TRBD2
cdr3_length: 14
j_call: TRBJ2-7
v_call: TRBV20-1
cdr3_nt: TGCAGTGCTATAGGACTAGCCGGAACCTACGAGCAGTACTTC
cdr3_aa: CSAIGLAGTYEQYF

clone_size: NA
d_call: TRBD2
cdr3_length: 18
j_call: TRBJ2-1
v_call: TRBV18
cdr3_nt: TGTGCCAGCTCACCACGGCAGACTAGCGGGAGCTCCTACAATGAGCAGTTCTTC
cdr3_aa: CASSPRQTSGSSYNEQFF

clone_size: few
d_call: NA
cdr3_length: 16
j_call: TRBJ2-7
v_call: TRBV18
cdr3_nt: TGTGCCAGCTCACCCCTAGGCCAGGGGACCACCTACGAGCAGTACTTC
cdr3_aa: CASSPLGQGTTYEQYF

clone_size: NA
d_call: TRBD1
cdr3_length: 14
j_call: TRBJ1-1
v_call: TRBV5-1
cdr3_nt: TGCGCCAGCGGGGCCCGACAGGGAAACACTGAAGCTTTCTTT
cdr3_aa: CASGARQGNTEAFF

clone_size: NA
d_call: NA
cdr3_length: 11
j_call: TRBJ2-7
v_call: TRBV20-1
cdr3_nt: TGCAGTGGCCAGGGGAATTTTGAGCAGTACTTC
cdr3_aa: CSGQGNFEQYF

clone_size: few
d_call: NA
cdr3_length: 16
j_call: TRBJ2-7
v_call: TRBV9
cdr3_nt: TGTGCCAGCAGCCCGACTGAAGGAGGAGTACCCTACGAGCAGTACTTC
cdr3_aa: CASSPTEGGVPYEQYF

clone_size: NA
d_call: NA
cdr3_length: 16
j_call: TRBJ1-1
v_call: TRBV6-2/TRBV6-3
cdr3_nt: TGTGCCAGCAGTTACTCTTTAGATGTTTTGAACACTGAAGCTTTCTTT
cdr3_aa: CASSYSLDVLNTEAFF

clone_size: few
d_call: NA
cdr3_length: 12
j_call: TRBJ1-2
v_call: TRBV6-5
cdr3_nt: TGTGCCAGCAGCGACAGGTCCTATGGCTACACCTTC
cdr3_aa: CASSDRSYGYTF

clone_size: few
d_call: NA
cdr3_length: 18
j_call: TRBJ2-3
v_call: TRBV4-1
cdr3_nt: TGCGCCAGCAGCCAAGATGTCCAGAAAGCATCTAGCACAGATACGCAGTATTTT
cdr3_aa: CASSQDVQKASSTDTQYF

clone_size: few
d_call: NA
cdr3_length: 15
j_call: TRBJ1-1
v_call: TRBV5-1
cdr3_nt: TGCGCCAGCAGCTTAGATCCGGGTATGAACACTGAAGCTTTCTTT
cdr3_aa: CASSLDPGMNTEAFF

clone_size: few
d_call: NA
cdr3_length: 15
j_call: TRBJ1-6
v_call: TRBV20-1
cdr3_nt: TGCAGTGCCTCCCCGGGACAAGGATCTAATTCACCCCTCCACTTT
cdr3_aa: CSASPGQGSNSPLHF

clone_size: NA
d_call: TRBD1
cdr3_length: 14
j_call: TRBJ2-1
v_call: TRBV6-4
cdr3_nt: TGTGCCAGCGCAAGGACAGGGGGTTACAATGAGCAGTTCTTC
cdr3_aa: CASARTGGYNEQFF

clone_size: NA
d_call: NA
cdr3_length: 14
j_call: TRBJ2-7
v_call: TRBV5-1
cdr3_nt: TGCGCCAGCAGCCCCGACATTTCCTACAATGAGCAGTACTTC
cdr3_aa: CASSPDISYNEQYF

clone_size: NA
d_call: NA
cdr3_length: 13
j_call: TRBJ2-7
v_call: TRBV27
cdr3_nt: TGTGCCAGCAAAGGGCAGGGGTCCTACGAGCAGTACTTC
cdr3_aa: CASKGQGSYEQYF

clone_size: NA
d_call: TRBD1
cdr3_length: 16
j_call: TRBJ2-1
v_call: TRBV6-2/TRBV6-3
cdr3_nt: TGTGCCAGCAGGGCTACTCCGGGACAGAGATACAATGAGCAGTTCTTC
cdr3_aa: CASRATPGQRYNEQFF

clone_size: few
d_call: TRBD1
cdr3_length: 14
j_call: TRBJ1-2
v_call: TRBV12-3/TRBV12-4
cdr3_nt: TGTGCCAGCAGACCGACAGGGTTGGGATATGGCTACACCTTC
cdr3_aa: CASRPTGLGYGYTF

clone_size: once
d_call: TRBD2
cdr3_length: 18
j_call: TRBJ2-5
v_call: TRBV15
cdr3_nt: TGTGCCACCAGCAGATCAACCGCGGGACTAGCGCTCCAAGAGACCCAGTACTTC
cdr3_aa: CATSRSTAGLALQETQYF

clone_size: NA
d_call: NA
cdr3_length: 13
j_call: TRBJ1-1
v_call: TRBV20-1
cdr3_nt: TGCAGTGCTATCGGGGGATCGGCCACTGAAGCTTTCTTT
cdr3_aa: CSAIGGSATEAFF

clone_size: NA
d_call: NA
cdr3_length: 13
j_call: TRBJ2-1
v_call: TRBV27
cdr3_nt: TGTGCCAGCAGCCTAACCCCTTGGGATGAGCAGTTCTTC
cdr3_aa: CASSLTPWDEQFF

clone_size: once
d_call: TRBD2
cdr3_length: 16
j_call: TRBJ2-7
v_call: TRBV9
cdr3_nt: TGTGCCAGCAGCGACAACCCTAGCGGGGGTTTCTACGAGCAGTACTTC
cdr3_aa: CASSDNPSGGFYEQYF

clone_size: NA
d_call: NA
cdr3_length: 12
j_call: TRBJ1-2
v_call: TRBV28
cdr3_nt: TGTGCCAGCAGTTCAGGGTCGGCTGGCTACACCTTC
cdr3_aa: CASSSGSAGYTF

clone_size: NA
d_call: NA
cdr3_length: 15
j_call: TRBJ2-7
v_call: TRBV5-1
cdr3_nt: TGCGCCAGCGTCGAGGCAGTGCTACGGGGCCCCGAGCAGTACTTC
cdr3_aa: CASVEAVLRGPEQYF

clone_size: NA
d_call: NA
cdr3_length: 15
j_call: TRBJ1-5
v_call: TRBV5-1
cdr3_nt: TGCGCCAGCAGCTTGGGGGGCGATAGCAATCAGCCCCGGCATTTT
cdr3_aa: CASSLGGDSNQPRHF

clone_size: NA
d_call: NA
cdr3_length: 11
j_call: TRBJ2-7
v_call: TRBV6-5
cdr3_nt: TGTGCCAGCAGTTACGCCCGCGAGCAGTACTTC
cdr3_aa: CASSYAREQYF

clone_size: many
d_call: TRBD2
cdr3_length: 17
j_call: TRBJ2-5
v_call: TRBV3-1
cdr3_nt: TGTGCCAGCAGCCAAGTCGACTGGACTAGCTTTTCAGAGACCCAGTACTTC
cdr3_aa: CASSQVDWTSFSETQYF

clone_size: NA
d_call: NA
cdr3_length: 17
j_call: TRBJ2-1
v_call: TRBV3-1
cdr3_nt: TGTGCCAGCAGCCCTCAGGGGGGCGGGAGTTTCTACAATGAGCAGTTCTTC
cdr3_aa: CASSPQGGGSFYNEQFF

clone_size: few
d_call: NA
cdr3_length: 16
j_call: TRBJ1-1
v_call: TRBV12-3/TRBV12-4
cdr3_nt: TGTGCCAGCAGTTTTGGGCGGTTGCGGGTGAACACTGAAGCTTTCTTT
cdr3_aa: CASSFGRLRVNTEAFF

clone_size: few
d_call: NA
cdr3_length: 14
j_call: TRBJ1-2
v_call: TRBV4-1
cdr3_nt: TGCGCCAGCACGCCTACCCCAGAGGGAGTGGACTACACCTTC
cdr3_aa: CASTPTPEGVDYTF

clone_size: few
d_call: NA
cdr3_length: 16
j_call: TRBJ2-6
v_call: TRBV7-2
cdr3_nt: TGTGCCAGCAGCTTAAGTCCCTCCTCTGGGGCCAACGTCCTGACTTTC
cdr3_aa: CASSLSPSSGANVLTF